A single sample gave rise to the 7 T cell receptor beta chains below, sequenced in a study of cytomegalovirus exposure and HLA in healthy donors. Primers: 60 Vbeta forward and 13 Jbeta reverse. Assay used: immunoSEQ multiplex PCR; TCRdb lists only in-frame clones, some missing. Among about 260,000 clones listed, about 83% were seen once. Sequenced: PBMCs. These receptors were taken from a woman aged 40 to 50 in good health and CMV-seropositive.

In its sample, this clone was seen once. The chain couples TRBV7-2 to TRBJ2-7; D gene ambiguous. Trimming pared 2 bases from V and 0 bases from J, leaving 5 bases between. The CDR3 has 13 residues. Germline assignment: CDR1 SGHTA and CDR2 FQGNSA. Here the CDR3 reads CASSLPSSYEQYF. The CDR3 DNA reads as TGTGCCAGCAGCTTACCGAGCTCCTACGAGCAGTACTTC.

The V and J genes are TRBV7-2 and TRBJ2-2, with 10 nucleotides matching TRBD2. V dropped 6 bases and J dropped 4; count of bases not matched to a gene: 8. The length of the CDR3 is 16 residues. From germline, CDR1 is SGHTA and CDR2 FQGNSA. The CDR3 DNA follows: TGTGCCAGCAGTTCTCAACTAGCGGGATTCACCGGGGAGCTGTTTTTT. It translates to CASSSQLAGFTGELFF.

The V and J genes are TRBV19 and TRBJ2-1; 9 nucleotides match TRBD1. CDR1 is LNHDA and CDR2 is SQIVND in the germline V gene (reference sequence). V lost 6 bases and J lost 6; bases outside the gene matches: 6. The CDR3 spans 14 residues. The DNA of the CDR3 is TGTGCCAGTAGGACAGGGGGATTAGGCAATGAGCAGTTCTTC. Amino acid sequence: CASRTGGLGNEQFF.

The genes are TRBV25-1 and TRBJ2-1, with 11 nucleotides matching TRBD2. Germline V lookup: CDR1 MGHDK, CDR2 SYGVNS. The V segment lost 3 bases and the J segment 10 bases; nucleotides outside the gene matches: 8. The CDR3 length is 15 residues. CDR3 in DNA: TGTGCCAGCAGTGAGTTACTAGCGGGAGAAAACGAGCAGTTCTTC. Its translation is CASSELLAGENEQFF. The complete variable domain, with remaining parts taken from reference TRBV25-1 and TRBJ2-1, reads EADIYQTPRYLVIGTGKKITLECSQTMGHDKMYWYQQDPGMELHLIHYSYGVNSTEKGDLSSESTVSRIRTEHFPLTLESARPSHTSQYLCASSELLAGENEQFFGPGTRLTVL.

The CDR3 protein is CASSPQDSGTEAFF. As DNA, the CDR3 is TGTGCCAGCTCACCGCAGGACAGTGGCACTGAAGCTTTCTTT. The rearrangement links TRBV18 to TRBJ1-1; tentatively, D is TRBD1 (6 bases). Germline CDR1 is KGHSH and CDR2 is LQKENI. V lost 3 bases to trimming and J lost 4 bases, with 12 bases between them. This CDR3 spans 14 amino acids. Variable domain in full (rest from reference TRBV18 and TRBJ1-1): NAGVMQNPRHLVRRRGQEARLRCSPMKGHSHVYWYRQLPEEGLKFMVYLQKENIIDESGMPKERFSAEFPKEGPSILRIQQVVRGDSAAYFCASSPQDSGTEAFFGQGTRLTVV.

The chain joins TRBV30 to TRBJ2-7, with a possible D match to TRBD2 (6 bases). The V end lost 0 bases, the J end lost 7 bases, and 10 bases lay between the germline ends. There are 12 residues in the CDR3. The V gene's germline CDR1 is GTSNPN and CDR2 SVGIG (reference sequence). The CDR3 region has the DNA TGTGCCTGGAGTGTTACCGGGACTGAGCAGTACTTC. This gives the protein CAWSVTGTEQYF. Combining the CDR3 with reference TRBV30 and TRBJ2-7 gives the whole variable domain SQTIHQWPATLVQPVGSPLSLECTVEGTSNPNLYWYRQAAGRGLQLLFYSVGIGQISSEVPQNLSASRPQDRQFILSSKKLLLSDSGFYLCAWSVTGTEQYFGPGTRLTVT.

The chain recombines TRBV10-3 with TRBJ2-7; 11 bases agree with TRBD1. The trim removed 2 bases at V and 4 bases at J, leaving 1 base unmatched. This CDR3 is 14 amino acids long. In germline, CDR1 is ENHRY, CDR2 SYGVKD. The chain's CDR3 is CAISEGTGGYEQYF. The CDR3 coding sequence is TGTGCCATCAGTGAGGGGACAGGGGGTTACGAGCAGTACTTC.